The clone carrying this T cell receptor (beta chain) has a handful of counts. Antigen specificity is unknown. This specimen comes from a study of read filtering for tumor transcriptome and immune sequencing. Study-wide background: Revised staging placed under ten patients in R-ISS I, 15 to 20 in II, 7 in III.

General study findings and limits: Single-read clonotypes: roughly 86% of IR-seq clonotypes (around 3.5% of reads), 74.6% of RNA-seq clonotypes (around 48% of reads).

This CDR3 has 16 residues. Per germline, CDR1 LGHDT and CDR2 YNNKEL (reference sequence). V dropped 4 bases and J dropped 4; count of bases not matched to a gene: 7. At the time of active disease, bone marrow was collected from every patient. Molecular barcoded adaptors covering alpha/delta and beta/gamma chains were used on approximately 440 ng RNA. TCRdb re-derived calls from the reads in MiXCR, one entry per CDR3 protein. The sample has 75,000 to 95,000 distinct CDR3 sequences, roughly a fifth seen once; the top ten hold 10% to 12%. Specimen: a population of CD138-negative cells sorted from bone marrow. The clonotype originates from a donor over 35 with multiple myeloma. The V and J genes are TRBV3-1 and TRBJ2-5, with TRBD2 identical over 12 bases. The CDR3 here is CASSPLAGGNLETQYF. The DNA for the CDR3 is TGTGCCAGCAGCCCACTAGCGGGGGGTAATCTAGAGACCCAGTACTTC.